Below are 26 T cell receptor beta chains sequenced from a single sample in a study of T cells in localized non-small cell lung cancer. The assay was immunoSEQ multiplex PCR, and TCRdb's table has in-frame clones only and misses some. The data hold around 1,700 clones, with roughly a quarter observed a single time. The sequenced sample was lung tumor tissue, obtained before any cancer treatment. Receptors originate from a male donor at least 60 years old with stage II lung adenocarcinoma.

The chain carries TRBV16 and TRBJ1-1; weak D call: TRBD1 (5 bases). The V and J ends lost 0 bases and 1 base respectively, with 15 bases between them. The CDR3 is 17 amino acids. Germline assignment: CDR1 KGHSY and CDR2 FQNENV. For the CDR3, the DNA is TGTGCCAGCAGCCAATCATGGGGCGAGGGGCAGAACACTGAAGCTTTCTTT. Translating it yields CASSQSWGEGQNTEAFF.

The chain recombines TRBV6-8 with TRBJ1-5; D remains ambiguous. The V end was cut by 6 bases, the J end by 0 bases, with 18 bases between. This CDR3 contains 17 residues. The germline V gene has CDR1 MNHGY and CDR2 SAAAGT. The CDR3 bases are TGTGCCAGCAGGAAATACGTGAGGGAGACTAGCAATCAGCCCCAGCATTTT. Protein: CASRKYVRETSNQPQHF.

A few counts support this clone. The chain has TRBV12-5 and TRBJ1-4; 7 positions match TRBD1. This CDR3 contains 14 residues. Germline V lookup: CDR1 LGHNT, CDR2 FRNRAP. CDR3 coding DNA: TGTGCCAGCCGGAGGACAGGCGGAGATGAAAAACTGTTTTTT. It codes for CASRRTGGDEKLFF.

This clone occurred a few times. CDR3 sequence (DNA): TGCGCCAGCAGCTTGGACGGGGGAGATCGTGGCTACACCTTC. This sequence encodes CASSLDGGDRGYTF. The genes are TRBV5-1 and TRBJ1-2; maybe TRBD1 (5 bases). V gave up 0 bases and J gave up 7 bases, with 13 bases separating them. The CDR3 covers 14 residues. Per germline, CDR1 SGHRS and CDR2 YFSETQ.

Written as DNA, the CDR3 is TGCAGCGTTACCCGGGACACAGCCTACGAGCAGTACTTC. Translation gives CSVTRDTAYEQYF. The chain uses TRBV29-1 and TRBJ2-7; D might be TRBD1 (6 bases). There are 13 residues in the CDR3. The germline gives CDR1 SQVTM, CDR2 ANQGSEA. V was cut by 5 bases and J by 2 bases, with 13 bases left in between.

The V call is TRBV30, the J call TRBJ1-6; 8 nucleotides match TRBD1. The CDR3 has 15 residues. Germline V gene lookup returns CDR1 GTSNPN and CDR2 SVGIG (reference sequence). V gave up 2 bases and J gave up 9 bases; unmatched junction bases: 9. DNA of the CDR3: TGTGCCTGGAGTTCCAGACAGGGGATTGGTTCACCCCTCCACTTT. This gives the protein CAWSSRQGIGSPLHF.

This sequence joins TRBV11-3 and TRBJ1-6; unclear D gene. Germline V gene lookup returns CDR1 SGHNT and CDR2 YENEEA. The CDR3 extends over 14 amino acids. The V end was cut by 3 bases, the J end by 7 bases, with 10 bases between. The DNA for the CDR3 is TGTGCCAGCAGCTTGGCCGGGTGGAATTCACCCCTCCACTTT. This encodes CASSLAGWNSPLHF.

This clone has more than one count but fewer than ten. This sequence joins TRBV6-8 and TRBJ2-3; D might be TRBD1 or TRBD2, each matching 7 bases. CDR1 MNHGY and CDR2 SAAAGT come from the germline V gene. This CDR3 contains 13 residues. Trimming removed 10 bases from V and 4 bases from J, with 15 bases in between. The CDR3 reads CATRQGGSDTQYF. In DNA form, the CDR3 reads TGTGCCACCCGCCAGGGGGGGTCAGATACGCAGTATTTT.

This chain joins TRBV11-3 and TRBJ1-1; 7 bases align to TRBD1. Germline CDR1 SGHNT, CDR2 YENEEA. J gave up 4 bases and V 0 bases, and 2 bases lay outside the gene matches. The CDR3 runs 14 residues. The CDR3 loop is CASSLDPGGTEAFF. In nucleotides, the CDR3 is TGTGCCAGCAGCTTAGATCCAGGGGGCACTGAAGCTTTCTTT.

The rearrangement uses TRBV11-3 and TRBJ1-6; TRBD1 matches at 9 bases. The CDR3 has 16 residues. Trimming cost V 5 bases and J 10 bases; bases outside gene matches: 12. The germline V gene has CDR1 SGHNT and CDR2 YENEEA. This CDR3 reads CASSLWTGENRSPLHF. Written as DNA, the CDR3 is TGTGCCAGCAGCCTGTGGACAGGGGAAAACCGGTCACCCCTCCACTTT.

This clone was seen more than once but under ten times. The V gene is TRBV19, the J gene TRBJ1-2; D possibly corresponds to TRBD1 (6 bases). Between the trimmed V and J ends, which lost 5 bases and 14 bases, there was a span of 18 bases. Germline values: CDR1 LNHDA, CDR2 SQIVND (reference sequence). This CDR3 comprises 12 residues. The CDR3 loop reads CASSYIQGTRTF. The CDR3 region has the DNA TGTGCCAGTAGTTACATCCAGGGGACTAGGACCTTC.

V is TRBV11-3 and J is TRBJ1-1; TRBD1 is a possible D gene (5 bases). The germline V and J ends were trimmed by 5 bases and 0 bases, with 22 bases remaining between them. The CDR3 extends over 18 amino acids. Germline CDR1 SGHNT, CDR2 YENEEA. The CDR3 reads CASSQAGGGPPLNTEAFF. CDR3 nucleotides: TGTGCCAGCAGCCAAGCGGGTGGGGGTCCTCCCTTGAACACTGAAGCTTTCTTT.

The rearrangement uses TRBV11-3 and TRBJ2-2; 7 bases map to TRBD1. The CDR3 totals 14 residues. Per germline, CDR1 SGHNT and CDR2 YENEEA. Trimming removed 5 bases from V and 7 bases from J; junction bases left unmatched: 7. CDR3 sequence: CASSPRQGIGELFF. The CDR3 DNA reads TGTGCCAGCAGCCCGCGACAGGGTATCGGGGAGCTGTTTTTT.

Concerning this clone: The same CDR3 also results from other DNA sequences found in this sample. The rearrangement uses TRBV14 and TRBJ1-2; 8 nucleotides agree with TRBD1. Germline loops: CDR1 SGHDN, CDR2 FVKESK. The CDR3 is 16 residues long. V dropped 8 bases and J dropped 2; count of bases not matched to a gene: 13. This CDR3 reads CASSQGTGLFNYGYTF. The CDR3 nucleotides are TGTGCCAGCTCGCAAGGGACAGGACTCTTCAACTATGGCTACACCTTC. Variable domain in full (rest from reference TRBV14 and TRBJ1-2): EAGVTQFPSHSVIEKGQTVTLRCDPISGHDNLYWYRRVMGKEIKFLLHFVKESKQDESGMPNNRFLAERTGGTYSTLKVQPAELEDSGVYFCASSQGTGLFNYGYTFGSGTRLTVV.

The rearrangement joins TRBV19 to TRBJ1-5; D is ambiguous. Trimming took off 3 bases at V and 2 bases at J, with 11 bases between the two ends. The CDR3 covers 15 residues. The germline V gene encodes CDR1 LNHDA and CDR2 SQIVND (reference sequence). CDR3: CASSMVMVGNQPQHF. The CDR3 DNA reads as TGTGCCAGTAGTATGGTGATGGTGGGCAATCAGCCCCAGCATTTT. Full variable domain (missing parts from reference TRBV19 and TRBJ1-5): DGGITQSPKYLFRKEGQNVTLSCEQNLNHDAMYWYRQDPGQGLRLIYYSQIVNDFQKGDIAEGYSVSREKKESFPLTVTSAQKNPTAFYLCASSMVMVGNQPQHFGDGTRLSIL.

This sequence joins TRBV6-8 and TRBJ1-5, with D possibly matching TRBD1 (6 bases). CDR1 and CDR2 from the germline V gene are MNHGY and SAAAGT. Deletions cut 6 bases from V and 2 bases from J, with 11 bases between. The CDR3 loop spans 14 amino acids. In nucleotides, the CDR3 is TGTGCCAGCAGAAAAACAGGGCGCAATCAGCCCCAGCATTTT. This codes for CASRKTGRNQPQHF.

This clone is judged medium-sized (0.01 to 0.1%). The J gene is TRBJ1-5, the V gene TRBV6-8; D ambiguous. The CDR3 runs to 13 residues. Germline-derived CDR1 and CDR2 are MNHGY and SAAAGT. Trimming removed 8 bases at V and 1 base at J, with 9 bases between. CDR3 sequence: CASSETSNQPQHF. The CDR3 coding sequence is TGTGCCAGCTCCGAGACAAGCAATCAGCCCCAGCATTTT.

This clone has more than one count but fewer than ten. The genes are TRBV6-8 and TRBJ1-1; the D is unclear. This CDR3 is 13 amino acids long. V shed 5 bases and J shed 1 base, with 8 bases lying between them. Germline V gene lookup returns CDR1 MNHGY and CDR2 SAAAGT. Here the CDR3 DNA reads TGTGCCAGCAGTATGGGGAGGAACACTGAAGCTTTCTTT. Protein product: CASSMGRNTEAFF.

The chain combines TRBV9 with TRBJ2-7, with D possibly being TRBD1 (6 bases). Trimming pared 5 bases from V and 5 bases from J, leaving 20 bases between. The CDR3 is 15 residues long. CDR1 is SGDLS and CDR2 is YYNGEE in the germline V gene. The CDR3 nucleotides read TGTGCCAGCAGTGAATGGGAGCAGGGGAACCACGAGCAGTACTTC. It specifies CASSEWEQGNHEQYF.

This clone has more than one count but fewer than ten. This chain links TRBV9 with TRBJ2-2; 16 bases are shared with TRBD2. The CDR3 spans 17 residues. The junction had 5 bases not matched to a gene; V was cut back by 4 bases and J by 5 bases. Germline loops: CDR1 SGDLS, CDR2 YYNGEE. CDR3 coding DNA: TGTGCCAGCAGCTCAACGGGACTAGCGGGGGGGACCGGGGAGCTGTTTTTT. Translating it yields CASSSTGLAGGTGELFF.

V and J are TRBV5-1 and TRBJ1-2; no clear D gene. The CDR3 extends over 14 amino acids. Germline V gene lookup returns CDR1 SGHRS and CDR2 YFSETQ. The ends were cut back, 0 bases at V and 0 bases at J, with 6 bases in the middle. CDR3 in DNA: TGCGCCAGCAGCTTGGCTTCCACTAACTATGGCTACACCTTC. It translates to CASSLASTNYGYTF.

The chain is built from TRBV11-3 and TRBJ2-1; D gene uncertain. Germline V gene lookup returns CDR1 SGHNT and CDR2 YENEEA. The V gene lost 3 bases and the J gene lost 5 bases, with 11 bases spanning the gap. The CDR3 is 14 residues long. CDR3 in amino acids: CASSFTQRHNEQFF. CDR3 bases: TGTGCCAGCAGCTTTACCCAGCGACACAATGAGCAGTTCTTC. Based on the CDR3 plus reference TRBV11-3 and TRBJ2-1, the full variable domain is EAGVVQSPRYKIIEKKQPVAFWCNPISGHNTLYWYLQNLGQGPELLIRYENEEAVDDSQLPKDRFSAERLKGVDSTLKIQPAELGDSAVYLCASSFTQRHNEQFFGPGTRLTVL.

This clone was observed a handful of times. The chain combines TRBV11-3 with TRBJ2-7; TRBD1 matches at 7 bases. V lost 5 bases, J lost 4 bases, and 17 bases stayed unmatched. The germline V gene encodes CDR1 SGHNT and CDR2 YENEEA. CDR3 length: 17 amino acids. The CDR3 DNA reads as TGTGCCAGCAGCGTGGGACAGTTCCCCTCTACAAGTTACGAGCAGTACGTC. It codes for CASSVGQFPSTSYEQYV.

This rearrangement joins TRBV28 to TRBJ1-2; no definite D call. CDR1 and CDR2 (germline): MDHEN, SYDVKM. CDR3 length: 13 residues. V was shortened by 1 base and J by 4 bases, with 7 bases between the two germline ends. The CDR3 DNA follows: TGTGCCAGCAGTTTATCCCGGGCCTATGGCTACACCTTC. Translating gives CASSLSRAYGYTF.

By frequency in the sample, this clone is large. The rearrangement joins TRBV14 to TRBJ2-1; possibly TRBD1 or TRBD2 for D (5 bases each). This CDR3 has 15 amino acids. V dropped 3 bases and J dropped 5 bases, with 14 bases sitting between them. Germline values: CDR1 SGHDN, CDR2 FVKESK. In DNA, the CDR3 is TGTGCCAGCAGCCACTGGGAAAGGGACCACAATGAGCAGTTCTTC. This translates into CASSHWERDHNEQFF. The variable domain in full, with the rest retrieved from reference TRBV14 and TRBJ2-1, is EAGVTQFPSHSVIEKGQTVTLRCDPISGHDNLYWYRRVMGKEIKFLLHFVKESKQDESGMPNNRFLAERTGGTYSTLKVQPAELEDSGVYFCASSHWERDHNEQFFGPGTRLTVL.

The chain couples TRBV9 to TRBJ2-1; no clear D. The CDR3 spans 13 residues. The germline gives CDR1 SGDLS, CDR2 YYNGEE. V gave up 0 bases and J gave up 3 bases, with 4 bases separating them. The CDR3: CASSVVGYNEQFF. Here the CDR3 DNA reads TGTGCCAGCAGCGTAGTTGGCTACAATGAGCAGTTCTTC. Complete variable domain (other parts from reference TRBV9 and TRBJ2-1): DSGVTQTPKHLITATGQRVTLRCSPRSGDLSVYWYQQSLDQGLQFLIQYYNGEERAKGNILERFSAQQFPDLHSELNLSSLELGDSALYFCASSVVGYNEQFFGPGTRLTVL.